One sample yielded the 9 T cell receptor beta chains listed below, sequenced in a study of beta chain features in type 1 diabetes. The authors reverse transcribed all of the isolated RNA, so sequencing captured expressed TCRB transcripts. Using immunoSEQ multiplex PCR, the repertoire was profiled, and TCRdb retains in-frame clones only, with some absent. Here the sample spans fewer than 200,000 clones, about 12% being singletons. Sequencing was done on a sample of central memory CD4+ T cells from blood. These receptors were taken from a woman between 18 and 29 years old in good health.

This clone came up a few times. The V call is TRBV14, the J call TRBJ2-5; TRBD2 agrees at 10 bases. With 0 bases clipped from V and 5 bases from J, the junction kept 12 bases outside the gene matches. Germline V lookup: CDR1 SGHDN, CDR2 FVKESK. This CDR3 spans 18 amino acids. This CDR3 is CASSQDHQGLARQETQYF. The CDR3 nucleotides read TGTGCCAGCAGCCAAGACCACCAGGGACTAGCGAGGCAGGAGACCCAGTACTTC.

This clone was counted only a few times. The genes are TRBV5-1 and TRBJ2-5, with D tentatively TRBD2 (5 bases). This CDR3 has 14 residues. V lost 0 bases and J lost 5, with 11 bases in between. CDR1 is SGHRS, CDR2 YFSETQ, per germline. The CDR3 loop reads CASSLGNSGETQYF. The CDR3 DNA is TGCGCCAGCAGCTTGGGGAATTCGGGGGAGACCCAGTACTTC.

This clone has a handful of counts. The chain couples TRBV15 to TRBJ2-4, with 8 bases lining up with TRBD1. Germline values: CDR1 LNHNV, CDR2 YYDKDF (reference sequence). The junction had 6 bases not matched to a gene; V was cut back by 3 bases and J by 2 bases. CDR3 length: 16 residues. The CDR3 DNA follows: TGTGCCACCAGCAGGTTAACAGGGGGATCCAAAAACATTCAGTACTTC. Protein sequence: CATSRLTGGSKNIQYF.

This chain links TRBV9 with TRBJ2-7; D ambiguous. The CDR3 has 14 amino acids. The germline gives CDR1 SGDLS, CDR2 YYNGEE. Trimming took 0 bases from V and 7 from J, leaving 14 bases between them. CDR3 DNA: TGTGCCAGCAGCGTAGTCGAGGCTTCGGGTGAGCAGTACTTC. This translates into CASSVVEASGEQYF.

This chain connects TRBV7-2 to TRBJ2-3; D might be TRBD2 (5 bases). The germline CDR1 and CDR2 sequences are SGHTA and FQGNSA. Trimming took off 1 base at V and 4 bases at J, with 12 bases between the two ends. This CDR3 has 15 amino acids. DNA for the CDR3: TGTGCCAGCAGCTTAGGAGGACTTGAATCAGATACGCAGTATTTT. It encodes CASSLGGLESDTQYF.

This chain joins TRBV5-1 and TRBJ2-3; TRBD1 is a possible D gene (6 bases). V lost 0 bases and J lost 3, with 8 bases in between. The germline gives CDR1 SGHRS, CDR2 YFSETQ. This CDR3 spans 14 amino acids. CDR3 nucleotides: TGCGCCAGCAGCTTGGGGACAGAGACAGATACGCAGTATTTT. Amino acid sequence: CASSLGTETDTQYF.

This sequence joins TRBV2 and TRBJ2-5, with D possibly being TRBD2 (6 bases). CDR3 size: 16 residues. Germline CDR1 reads SNHLY; CDR2 reads FYNNEI. Trimming took 6 bases from V and 2 from J, leaving 19 bases between them. The CDR3: CASSLGPWGEQETQYF. In DNA form, the CDR3 reads TGTGCCAGCAGCTTAGGACCCTGGGGGGAACAAGAGACCCAGTACTTC.

J is TRBJ2-3 and V is TRBV7-2; D gene uncertain. V gave up 4 bases and J gave up 4 bases, with 9 bases separating them. Germline CDR1 is SGHTA and CDR2 is FQGNSA. This CDR3 comprises 13 residues. This chain's CDR3 is CASSSFSPDTQYF. DNA of the CDR3: TGTGCCAGCAGCTCCTTCTCCCCAGATACGCAGTATTTT. Full variable domain (missing parts from reference TRBV7-2 and TRBJ2-3): GAGVSQSPSNKVTEKGKDVELRCDPISGHTALYWYRQSLGQGLEFLIYFQGNSAPDKSGLPSDRFSAERTGGSVSTLTIQRTQQEDSAVYLCASSSFSPDTQYFGPGTRLTVL.

The sample holds a few counts of this clone. The V gene is TRBV30, the J gene TRBJ2-2; 9 nucleotides align to TRBD1. The length of the CDR3 is 14 residues. Losses at the gene ends were 4 bases for V and 4 bases for J; bases not matched to a gene: 4. Germline values: CDR1 GTSNPN, CDR2 SVGIG (reference sequence). Written as DNA, the CDR3 is TGTGCCTGGAACAGGGGGCTTGGCACCGGGGAGCTGTTTTTT. Translated: CAWNRGLGTGELFF. Together with reference TRBV30 and TRBJ2-2, the CDR3 gives the full variable domain: SQTIHQWPATLVQPVGSPLSLECTVEGTSNPNLYWYRQAAGRGLQLLFYSVGIGQISSEVPQNLSASRPQDRQFILSSKKLLLSDSGFYLCAWNRGLGTGELFFGEGSRLTVL.